This T cell receptor (beta chain) was sequenced during a study of T cells in Graves' hyperthyroidism and ophthalmopathy. TCR beta CDR3 regions were amplified from RNA. During a first-round RT-PCR of the TCR CDR3, the HTBI primer set was used. MiXCR was run by TCRdb on the multiplex PCR reads, yielding one entry per CDR3 protein. The data show roughly 700,000 distinct CDR3 sequences, 15% to 20% seen once. The CDR3 consists of 15 residues. In germline, CDR1 is SGHVS, CDR2 FNYEAQ. Trimming removed 5 bases from V and 4 bases from J, with 15 bases in between. The authors took PBMCs from 10 ml fresh peripheral blood. There are many counts of this clonotype.

Sequenced sample: blood. The clonotype comes from a man aged 45-60 years with Graves' hyperthyroidism. The V call is TRBV7-6, the J call TRBJ2-1, with D tentatively TRBD2 (5 bases). CDR3 in amino acids: CASSRGNVGYNEQFF. CDR3 bases: TGTGCCAGCAGCCGAGGGAACGTAGGATACAATGAGCAGTTCTTC.